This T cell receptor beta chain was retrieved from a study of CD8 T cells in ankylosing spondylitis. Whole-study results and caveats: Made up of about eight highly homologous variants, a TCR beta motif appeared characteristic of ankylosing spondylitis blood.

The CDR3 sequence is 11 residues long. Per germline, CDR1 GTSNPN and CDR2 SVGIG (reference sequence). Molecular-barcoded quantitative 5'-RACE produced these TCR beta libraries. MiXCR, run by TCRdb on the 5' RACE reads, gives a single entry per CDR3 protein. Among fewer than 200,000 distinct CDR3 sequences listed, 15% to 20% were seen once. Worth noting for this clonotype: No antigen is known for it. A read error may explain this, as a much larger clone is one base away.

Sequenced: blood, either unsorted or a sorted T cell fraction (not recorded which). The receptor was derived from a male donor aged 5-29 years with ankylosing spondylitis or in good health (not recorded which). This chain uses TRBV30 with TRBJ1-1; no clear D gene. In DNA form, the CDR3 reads TGTGCCCGCAGGATGAACCCTGAAGCTTTCTTT. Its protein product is CARRMNPEAFF.